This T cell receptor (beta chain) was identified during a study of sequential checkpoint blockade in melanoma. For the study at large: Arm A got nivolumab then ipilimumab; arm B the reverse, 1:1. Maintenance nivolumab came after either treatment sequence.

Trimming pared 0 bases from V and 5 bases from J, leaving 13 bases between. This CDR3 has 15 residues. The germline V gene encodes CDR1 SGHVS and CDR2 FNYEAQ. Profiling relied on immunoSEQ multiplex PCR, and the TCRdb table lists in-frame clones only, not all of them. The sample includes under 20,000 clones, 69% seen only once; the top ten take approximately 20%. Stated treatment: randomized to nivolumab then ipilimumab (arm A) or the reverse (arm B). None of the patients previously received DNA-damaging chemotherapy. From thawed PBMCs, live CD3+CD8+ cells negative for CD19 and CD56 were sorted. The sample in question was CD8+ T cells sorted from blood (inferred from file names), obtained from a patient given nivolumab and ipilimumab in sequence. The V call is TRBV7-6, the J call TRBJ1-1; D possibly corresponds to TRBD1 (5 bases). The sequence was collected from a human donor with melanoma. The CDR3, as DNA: TGTGCCAGCAGCTTAGCGGCCAGCGGGGCAACTGAAGCTTTCTTT. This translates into CASSLAASGATEAFF. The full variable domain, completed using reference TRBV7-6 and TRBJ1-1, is GAGVSQSPRYKVTKRGQDVALRCDPISGHVSLYWYRQALGQGPEFLTYFNYEAQQDKSGLPNDRFSAERPEGSISTLTIQRTEQRDSAMYRCASSLAASGATEAFFGQGTRLTVV.